Listed below are T cell receptor beta chains from one sample, sequenced in a study of siplizumab effects on memory and regulatory T cells. TCRdb's copy holds only in-frame clones and misses some; the assay was immunoSEQ multiplex PCR. The table includes about 56,000 clones, less than 98% detected once. The sample consisted of naive CD8+ T cells sorted from blood. Every receptor here comes from a human donor in good health. CDR3s include the opening cysteine and the closing phenylalanine or tryptophan. The order of the fields is J gene, V gene, clone size, D gene, CDR3 DNA, CDR3 protein. The D gene is left open where the match is weak. The size of a clone is reported for some rows only, either as once, few or many, or as a class for expanded clones.

TRBJ1-1	TRBV30	NA	TRBD1	TGTGCCTGGATTAAAACAGGGGGCACTGAAGCTTTCTTT	CAWIKTGGTEAFF
TRBJ2-7	TRBV7-9	NA	NA	TGTGCCAGCAGCTTAGACCTTTACGAGCAGTACTTC	CASSLDLYEQYF
TRBJ2-7	TRBV11-2	NA	NA	TGTGCCAGTACTGTGGGGGAGTCCTACGAGCAGTACTTC	CASTVGESYEQYF
TRBJ2-1	TRBV9	NA	NA	TGTGCCAGCAGCTCCGGAGGGGGCTATGAGCAGTTCTTC	CASSSGGGYEQFF
TRBJ1-1	TRBV6-5	NA	NA	TGTGCCAGCAGCCATATCGGGGCCCGGGACACTGAAGCTTTCTTT	CASSHIGARDTEAFF
TRBJ1-5	TRBV6-1	NA	NA	TGTGCCAGCAGTGGTCCAGCTGATAGCAATCAGCCCCAGCATTTT	CASSGPADSNQPQHF
TRBJ1-4	TRBV27	NA	NA	TGTGCCAGCAGTTTAGCGGTTGGTGAAAAACTGTTTTTT	CASSLAVGEKLFF
TRBJ2-7	TRBV28	NA	NA	TGTGCCAGCAGTTTCGGGCAGACCTACGAGCAGTACTTC	CASSFGQTYEQYF
TRBJ2-7	TRBV6-5	NA	TRBD2	TGTGCCAGCAGCCGGACTAGCGGGAAGGACTACGAGCAGTACTTC	CASSRTSGKDYEQYF
TRBJ1-5	TRBV6-6	NA	NA	TGTGCCAGCAGTTACTCGGCGGGGGCCGATCAGCCCCAGCATTTT	CASSYSAGADQPQHF
TRBJ1-2	TRBV14	NA	NA	TGTGCCAGCAGCGCCGACAGCGGCTATGGCTACACCTTC	CASSADSGYGYTF
TRBJ2-5	TRBV7-3	NA	NA	TGTGCCAGCAGCCTATTCCCCGAGACCCAAGAGACCCAGTACTTC	CASSLFPETQETQYF
TRBJ1-6	TRBV7-9	NA	NA	TGTGCCAGCAGCGGAGGGGCGAAGGGGTCACCCCTCCACTTT	CASSGGAKGSPLHF
TRBJ2-3	TRBV5-6	NA	TRBD2	TGTGCCAGCAGCGGGACTAACACAGATACGCAGTATTTT	CASSGTNTDTQYF
TRBJ2-5	TRBV18	NA	NA	TGTGCCAGCTCACCACCGGGCGGGGCACAAGAGACCCAGTACTTC	CASSPPGGAQETQYF
TRBJ2-3	TRBV7-9	once	NA	TGTGCCAGCAGCTTAGCGGGTTCTAATACGCAGTATTTT	CASSLAGSNTQYF
TRBJ2-1	TRBV7-3	NA	TRBD2	TGTGCCAGCAGCTTCCTAGCGGACAATGAGCAGTTCTTC	CASSFLADNEQFF
TRBJ1-1	TRBV5-1	once	TRBD1	TGCGCCAGCAGCTTGTCAGGGGGCATGAACACTGAAGCTTTCTTT	CASSLSGGMNTEAFF